The sequence of this T cell receptor beta chain was determined in a study of long-term antiretroviral therapy in people with HIV. Study conclusions and caveats: Neither ART adherence, viral resistance nor therapy changes were documented.

A word on this clone: Its antigen is undetermined.

The immunoSEQ assay was v3.0, run at survey level. This table comes from immunoSEQ multiplex PCR, and its TCRdb copy is limited to in-frame clones, with some not included. The sample has 20,000 to 25,000 clones, less than 85% seen once; the top ten hold about 10%. The origin of this receptor is a man in his forties or fifties with HIV. The material was unsorted PBMCs, obtained around 2.4 years after starting antiretroviral therapy.

CDR3 protein: CASSVVNYGYTF. CDR3 nucleotides: TGTGCCAGCAGTGTAGTAAACTATGGCTACACCTTC. This rearrangement joins TRBV25-1 to TRBJ1-2; D is uncertain. With 4 bases removed from V and 2 bases from J, the gap between germline ends came to 5 bases. The germline V gene has CDR1 MGHDK and CDR2 SYGVNS. The CDR3 covers 12 residues.